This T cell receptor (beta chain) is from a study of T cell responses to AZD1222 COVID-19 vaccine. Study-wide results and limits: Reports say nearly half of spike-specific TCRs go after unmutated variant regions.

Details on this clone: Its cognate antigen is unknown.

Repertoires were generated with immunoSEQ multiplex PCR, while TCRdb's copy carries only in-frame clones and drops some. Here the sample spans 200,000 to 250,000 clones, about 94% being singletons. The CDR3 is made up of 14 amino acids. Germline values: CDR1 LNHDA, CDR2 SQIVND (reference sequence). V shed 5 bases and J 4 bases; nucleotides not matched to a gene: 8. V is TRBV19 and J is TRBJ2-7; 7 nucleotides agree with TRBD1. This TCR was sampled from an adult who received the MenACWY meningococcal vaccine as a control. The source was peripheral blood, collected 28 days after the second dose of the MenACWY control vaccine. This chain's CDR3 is CASSPSGTDYEQYF. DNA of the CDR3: TGTGCCAGTAGTCCTTCGGGGACAGATTACGAGCAGTACTTC.